A single sample is the source of the 14 T cell receptor beta chains below, sequenced in a study of spatial heterogeneity in lung cancer. What these receptors recognize is not known. TCRdb recomputed calls from the 5' RACE reads with MiXCR, one row per CDR3 protein. This table holds some 2,700 distinct CDR3 sequences, 17% found once. Points from the study as a whole: Intratumoral expanded alpha and beta TCR counts were found to track tumor mutation counts.

Time point given: sample taken at primary tumor resection. Here the sequenced sample was lung tumor tissue, taken at surgery. The receptor set was obtained from a male donor with early-stage non-small cell lung cancer.

By share of the sample, this clonotype is large. A library prepared for alpha chains yielded this beta chain as an off-target read; its size is of little meaning. The chain carries TRBV7-2 and TRBJ1-1; D possibly corresponds to TRBD1 (6 bases). The CDR3 consists of 14 residues. Germline CDR1 is SGHTA and CDR2 is FQGNSA. The germline V and J ends were trimmed by 5 bases and 4 bases, with 14 bases remaining between them. The chain's CDR3 is CASSVSQGFTEAFF. CDR3 bases: TGTGCCAGCAGCGTGAGTCAGGGGTTCACTGAAGCTTTCTTT.

Note on this clonotype: This beta chain turned up in a library designed for alpha chains; as an off-target read, its abundance says little. The chain combines TRBV11-2 with TRBJ2-1; D is possibly TRBD1 or TRBD2 (5 bases each). Germline V gene lookup returns CDR1 SGHAT and CDR2 FQNNGV. The CDR3 covers 17 residues. The V end lost 5 bases, the J end lost 0 bases, and 17 bases lay between the germline ends. The CDR3 bases are TGTGCCAGCAGCCCCTCGGTGGGGGAACGCTCCTACAATGAGCAGTTCTTC. Translated: CASSPSVGERSYNEQFF.

This clonotype came up a few times. The library was prepared for alpha chains; this beta chain is a stray read, so its frequency means little. The rearrangement links TRBV18 to TRBJ2-3, with unresolved D. The V end lost 0 bases, the J end lost 2 bases, and 6 bases lay between the germline ends. CDR1 and CDR2 from the germline V gene are KGHSH and LQKENI. This CDR3 contains 14 residues. CDR3 DNA: TGTGCCAGCTCACCACCGAACCCCACAGATACGCAGTATTTT. It codes for CASSPPNPTDTQYF.

This clonotype was counted many times. This beta chain slipped into a library made for alpha chains as a stray read, so its size is not meaningful. The chain joins TRBV7-2 to TRBJ2-1, with 7 bases identical to TRBD2. This CDR3 has 16 residues. Germline V CDR1 and CDR2: SGHTA, FQGNSA. The trim removed 0 bases at V and 4 bases at J, leaving 6 bases unmatched. CDR3 DNA: TGTGCCAGCAGCTTAGCGCTGGGACTATCTTACAATGAGCAGTTCTTC. Its protein is CASSLALGLSYNEQFF.

This clonotype ranks as medium-sized. This beta chain is an off-target read within a library intended for alpha chains, so its frequency means little. The V call is TRBV20-1, the J call TRBJ2-7, with D possibly TRBD1 on 5 matching bases. CDR3 length: 12 amino acids. V dropped 3 bases and J dropped 4 bases, with 10 bases sitting between them. Germline lookup yields CDR1 DFQATT and CDR2 SNEGSKA (reference sequence). CDR3 protein: CSARARVYEQYF. CDR3 DNA: TGCAGTGCTAGGGCCAGGGTATACGAGCAGTACTTC.

Relative to its sample, this clonotype is medium-sized. This beta chain is off target for a library built for alpha chains, so its abundance means little. In nucleotides, the CDR3 is TGTGCCAGCAGCCGGGGGGGACAGGGTTTTGAAAAACTGTTTTTT. This codes for CASSRGGQGFEKLFF. V usage is TRBV7-2 and J usage is TRBJ1-4, with 9 nucleotides matching TRBD1. The germline gives CDR1 SGHTA, CDR2 FQGNSA. With 5 bases clipped from V and 7 bases from J, the junction kept 8 bases outside the gene matches. The CDR3 is 15 amino acids.

Note on this clonotype: This beta chain is an off-target read within a library intended for alpha chains, so its frequency means little. The chain links TRBV6-2 or TRBV6-3 to TRBJ2-4; D is unresolved. The CDR3 spans 17 residues. The V gene lost 0 bases and the J gene lost 0 bases, with 12 bases spanning the gap. From germline, CDR1 is MNHEY and CDR2 SVGEGT. The CDR3 loop is CASSYSIQLIAKNIQYF. As DNA, the CDR3 is TGTGCCAGCAGTTACTCGATTCAACTGATAGCCAAAAACATTCAGTACTTC.

This clonotype was seen a handful of times. Because the library targeted alpha chains, this beta chain is an off-target read whose size means little. The J gene is TRBJ2-7, the V gene TRBV19; no firm D call. The CDR3 length is 12 residues. The V gene's germline CDR1 is LNHDA and CDR2 SQIVND (reference sequence). With 8 bases removed from V and 2 bases from J, the gap between germline ends came to 10 bases. DNA of the CDR3: TGTGCCAGTTCCTTGTCCCCCTACGAGCAGTACTTC. Protein sequence: CASSLSPYEQYF.

This clonotype was detected ten times or more. As an off-target read in a library built for alpha chains, this beta chain has a frequency of little significance. J is TRBJ2-5 and V is TRBV6-5, with D tentatively TRBD1 (5 bases). Germline CDR1 MNHEY, CDR2 SVGAGI. This CDR3 comprises 13 residues. Trimming removed 3 bases at V and 5 bases at J, with 10 bases between. CDR3 sequence (DNA): TGTGCCAGCAGTTATCAGGGTCTGGAGACCCAGTACTTC. This translates into CASSYQGLETQYF.

This clonotype came up once. This beta chain turned up in a library designed for alpha chains; as an off-target read, its abundance says little. As DNA, the CDR3 is TGCGCCAGCAGCTTTCACGAGGGGGCGAGGTACGAGCAGTACTTC. This gives the protein CASSFHEGARYEQYF. The rearrangement joins TRBV5-1 to TRBJ2-7; 7 bases match TRBD1. Looked up from germline, CDR1 is SGHRS and CDR2 is YFSETQ. The V and J ends lost 2 bases and 4 bases, in that order; junction bases with no gene match: 9. There are 15 residues in the CDR3.

This clonotype was counted only a few times. This beta chain is an unintended read in a library built for alpha chains; its size means little. J is TRBJ2-7 and V is TRBV12-5; D call uncertain. Germline V gene sequence: CDR1 LGHNT, CDR2 FRNRAP. With 2 bases removed from V and 2 bases from J, the gap between germline ends came to 25 bases. The CDR3 runs to 19 residues. The CDR3 region is CASGLRPPLAQDRTYEQYF. The CDR3 DNA reads as TGTGCTAGTGGTTTGAGACCCCCCTTAGCCCAGGACCGTACCTACGAGCAGTACTTC.

By share of the sample, this clonotype is large (0.1 to 1%). Since the library was made to target alpha chains, this beta chain is a stray read and its abundance is not meaningful. The rearrangement joins TRBV7-2 to TRBJ2-3; D gene ambiguous. The CDR3 loop spans 15 amino acids. V lost 1 base to trimming and J lost 1 base, with 9 bases between them. Germline V lookup: CDR1 SGHTA, CDR2 FQGNSA. CDR3 nucleotides: TGTGCCAGCAGCTTAGGAGGTCAGGGCACAGATACGCAGTATTTT. The encoded protein is CASSLGGQGTDTQYF.

As regards this clonotype: This beta chain lies outside the target of a library built for alpha chains; its clone size means little. V and J are TRBV12-3 or TRBV12-4 and TRBJ2-1; the D gene is possibly TRBD1 (6 bases). CDR3 length equals 12 residues. The V end lost 5 bases, the J end lost 14 bases, and 16 bases lay between the germline ends. The chain's CDR3 is CASSPSGEGKFF. The CDR3 DNA follows: TGTGCCAGCAGTCCCTCAGGGGAAGGGAAGTTCTTC.

This clonotype was counted between two and nine times. In a library made to pick up alpha chains, this beta chain is a stray read with a size that means little. The chain links TRBV12-3 or TRBV12-4 to TRBJ2-4; the D is unclear. This CDR3 comprises 16 residues. V was pared by 6 bases and J by 0 bases, with 15 bases between. CDR3 bases: TGTGCCAGCAGCCCCTTCGACACCCTAGCCAAAAACATTCAGTACTTC. This gives the protein CASSPFDTLAKNIQYF.